Below, 31 T cell receptor beta chains from the same sample are listed, as sequenced in a study of T cells in Graves' hyperthyroidism and ophthalmopathy. The TCR beta CDR3 regions underwent amplification using RNA transcripts as the source. A first-round RT-PCR of the TCR CDR3 used the HTBI primer set. Each CDR3 protein gets one entry after TCRdb re-called the multiplex PCR reads with MiXCR. There are about 480,000 distinct CDR3 sequences in the sample; approximately 15% occur only once, and around 17% lies in the top ten. Sequenced material: blood. The receptors derive from a woman aged 18-29 years with Graves' hyperthyroidism.

This clonotype was observed at least ten times. The rearrangement links TRBV6-1 to TRBJ1-6, with TRBD1 as a possible D gene (5 bases). Per the germline V gene, CDR1 is MNHNS and CDR2 is SASEGT. Trimming left V 10 bases short and J 0 bases short, with 16 bases between. This CDR3 is built from 16 residues. The CDR3 spells CATTGASLSYNSPLHF. For the CDR3, the DNA is TGTGCCACCACCGGGGCTTCCCTCTCCTATAATTCACCCCTCCACTTT.

This clonotype has ten or more counts. The chain recombines TRBV14 with TRBJ1-4; D remains ambiguous. The ends were cut back, 0 bases at V and 8 bases at J, with 13 bases in the middle. Germline V gives CDR1 SGHDN, CDR2 FVKESK. There are 15 residues in the CDR3. In DNA form, the CDR3 reads TGTGCCAGCAGCCAAGATCGATGGGTTGGCGAAAAACTGTTTTTT. Its translation is CASSQDRWVGEKLFF.

This clonotype was detected many times. The chain combines TRBV28 with TRBJ2-7; tentative D call: TRBD2 (5 bases). The V end was cut by 3 bases, the J end by 5 bases, with 14 bases between. This CDR3 is 14 amino acids long. Germline assignment: CDR1 MDHEN and CDR2 SYDVKM. The CDR3 DNA is TGTGCCAGCAGTTTTACATGGGAGTGGAACGAGCAGTACTTC. Encoded protein: CASSFTWEWNEQYF.

The CDR3 DNA sequence: TGTGCCAGCAGTTACGTGTACGGGGAGCAGTTCTTC. Encoded protein: CASSYVYGEQFF. The chain links TRBV6-5 to TRBJ2-1; D remains unclear. CDR1 MNHEY and CDR2 SVGAGI come from the germline V gene. V was cut by 2 bases and J by 10 bases, with 9 bases left in between. This CDR3 has 12 amino acids.

V usage is TRBV7-2 and J usage is TRBJ2-2; D perhaps matches TRBD2 (5 bases). CDR1 is SGHTA, CDR2 FQGNSA, per germline. V gave up 3 bases and J gave up 4 bases, with 9 bases separating them. The CDR3 totals 14 residues. CDR3 nucleotides: TGTGCCAGCAGCTTCGGAGGTTTCACCGGGGAGCTGTTTTTT. The encoded protein is CASSFGGFTGELFF.

J is TRBJ2-3 and V is TRBV20-1; no firm D call. Looked up from germline, CDR1 is DFQATT and CDR2 is SNEGSKA (reference sequence). This CDR3 has 11 amino acids. V was clipped by 4 bases and J by 6 bases, with 8 bases between them. DNA for the CDR3: TGCAGTGCTATTTGGCAGGATACGCAGTATTTT. Protein product: CSAIWQDTQYF.

This clonotype was recorded a few times. The V and J genes are TRBV24-1 and TRBJ2-3, with a weak D call TRBD1 (7 bases). CDR3 size: 16 residues. Per germline, CDR1 KGHDR and CDR2 SFDVKD. V lost 4 bases to trimming and J lost 2 bases, with 15 bases between them. The CDR3 spells CATSDPAEGATDTQYF. The CDR3 region has the DNA TGTGCCACCAGTGACCCAGCGGAGGGGGCCACAGATACGCAGTATTTT.

This clonotype was seen a few times. The chain carries TRBV20-1 and TRBJ2-1, with TRBD2 as a possible D gene (6 bases). This CDR3 comprises 14 residues. The V gene's germline CDR1 is DFQATT and CDR2 SNEGSKA (reference sequence). Trimming took off 0 bases at V and 6 bases at J, with 12 bases between the two ends. The CDR3 protein is CSARETGTGNEQFF. The CDR3 nucleotides are TGCAGTGCTAGAGAAACCGGGACTGGCAATGAGCAGTTCTTC.

This clonotype appeared many times. V and J are TRBV7-2 and TRBJ1-2, with D perhaps TRBD1 (6 bases). The CDR3 consists of 13 residues. V was clipped by 5 bases and J by 5 bases, with 12 bases between them. Germline CDR1 and CDR2: SGHTA and FQGNSA. The DNA for the CDR3 is TGTGCCAGCAGCCCGGGACAAAAATATGGCTACACCTTC. Encoded protein: CASSPGQKYGYTF.

The J gene is TRBJ1-2, the V gene TRBV20-1, with D perhaps TRBD1 (5 bases). The CDR3 consists of 17 residues. Between the trimmed V and J ends, which lost 0 bases and 5 bases, there was a span of 22 bases. Germline V CDR1 and CDR2: DFQATT, SNEGSKA (reference sequence). CDR3 in amino acids: CSARDLLGTENNYGYTF. DNA of the CDR3: TGCAGTGCTAGAGATCTACTAGGGACGGAAAACAATTATGGCTACACCTTC.

This clonotype turned up a few times. The genes are TRBV5-1 and TRBJ2-3, with 7 bases identical to TRBD2. Germline V CDR1 and CDR2: SGHRS, YFSETQ. Losses at the gene ends were 1 base for V and 0 bases for J; bases not matched to a gene: 5. This CDR3 contains 16 residues. The DNA for the CDR3 is TGCGCCAGCAGCTTGCCGACTAGCCAAAGCACAGATACGCAGTATTTT. This gives the protein CASSLPTSQSTDTQYF.

This clonotype was detected ten times or more. The chain carries TRBV2 and TRBJ2-4; the D gene is possibly TRBD2 (5 bases). In germline, CDR1 is SNHLY, CDR2 FYNNEI. V shed 2 bases and J shed 0 bases, with 5 bases lying between them. The CDR3 extends over 14 amino acids. The CDR3: CASSESGAKNIQYF. The CDR3 nucleotides read TGTGCCAGCAGTGAAAGCGGAGCCAAAAACATTCAGTACTTC. The whole variable domain, remainder taken from reference TRBV2 and TRBJ2-4, is EPEVTQTPSHQVTQMGQEVILRCVPISNHLYFYWYRQILGQKVEFLVSFYNNEISEKSEIFDDQFSVERPDGSNFTLKIRSTKLEDSAMYFCASSESGAKNIQYFGAGTRLSVL.

This clonotype was detected a few times. The gene calls are TRBV12-3 or TRBV12-4 and TRBJ1-4, with TRBD1 matching over 7 bases. This CDR3 comprises 14 residues. V lost 3 bases to trimming and J lost 8 bases; unmatched junction nucleotides: 6. CDR3 nucleotide sequence: TGTGCCAGCAGTTTCTCAGGGGGGATGGAAAAACTGTTTTTT. Its protein is CASSFSGGMEKLFF.

This clonotype was observed many times. This chain joins TRBV6-1 and TRBJ1-2; D is ambiguous. This CDR3 contains 15 residues. CDR1 is MNHNS and CDR2 is SASEGT in the germline V gene. Trimming stripped 0 bases from V and 2 bases from J, with 10 bases between. The CDR3: CASSEAWKVNYGYTF. The CDR3 DNA follows: TGTGCCAGCAGTGAAGCTTGGAAAGTGAACTATGGCTACACCTTC.

The chain employs TRBV19 and TRBJ1-5, with D maybe TRBD1 (6 bases). Trimming removed 5 bases at V and 9 bases at J, with 14 bases between. Germline V gene sequence: CDR1 LNHDA, CDR2 SQIVND (reference sequence). The CDR3 is 13 amino acids. The CDR3 loop reads CASSQRGFGPQHF. CDR3 bases: TGTGCCAGTAGTCAAAGGGGGTTCGGGCCCCAGCATTTT.

This clonotype has a count of ten or more. CDR3 region: CSAPGPSWETQYF. CDR3 DNA sequence: TGCAGTGCCCCCGGACCGTCGTGGGAGACCCAGTACTTC. The chain links TRBV20-1 to TRBJ2-5, with D unclear. The CDR3 spans 13 residues. V was trimmed by 6 bases and J by 5 bases, leaving 16 bases between them. From germline, CDR1 is DFQATT and CDR2 SNEGSKA (reference sequence).

This clonotype was recorded at least ten times. The CDR3 sequence: CASSMERRREAFF. CDR3 in DNA: TGTGCCAGTAGTATGGAACGGAGACGTGAAGCTTTCTTT. The chain has TRBV19 and TRBJ1-1; D is unclear. From germline, CDR1 is LNHDA and CDR2 SQIVND (reference sequence). Trimming shortened V by 3 bases and J by 7 bases, and 12 bases separated the two germline ends. The CDR3 has 13 residues.

The chain links TRBV11-2 to TRBJ1-3; 7 bases line up with TRBD1. V shed 4 bases, J shed 2 bases, and the junction held 8 bases outside the gene matches. The CDR3 is made up of 16 amino acids. From germline, CDR1 is SGHAT and CDR2 FQNNGV. CDR3 loop: CASSYRGQAAGNTIYF. Written as DNA, the CDR3 is TGTGCCAGCAGCTACCGTGGACAGGCGGCTGGAAACACCATATATTTT.

At least ten counts were recorded for this clonotype. The V and J genes are TRBV11-2 and TRBJ2-7; TRBD2 aligns across 14 bases. The CDR3 totals 19 residues. CDR1 is SGHAT and CDR2 is FQNNGV in the germline V gene. After removal of 4 bases from V and 2 bases from J, the junction contained 13 bases not matched to a gene. This chain's CDR3 is CASSSTLGLAGGKTYEQYF. The CDR3 nucleotides are TGTGCCAGCAGCTCTACCCTAGGACTAGCGGGAGGAAAAACCTACGAGCAGTACTTC.

The V gene is TRBV4-2, the J gene TRBJ2-7, with a possible D match to TRBD1 (5 bases). The CDR3 has 15 residues. V was trimmed by 0 bases and J by 2 bases, leaving 11 bases between them. Germline CDR1 reads LGHNA; CDR2 reads YNFKEQ. The chain's CDR3 is CASSQDPPGTYEQYF. The CDR3 DNA reads TGTGCCAGCAGCCAAGATCCACCAGGGACCTACGAGCAGTACTTC.

This clonotype has a count of ten or more. J is TRBJ2-1 and V is TRBV7-3; 13 nucleotides line up with TRBD2. The trim removed 4 bases at V and 6 bases at J, leaving 15 bases unmatched. In germline, CDR1 is SGHTA, CDR2 FQGTGA. The CDR3 has 19 residues. The chain's CDR3 is CASSSPGPGTSGKSNEQFF. In DNA, the CDR3 is TGTGCCAGCAGCTCCCCAGGCCCGGGGACTAGCGGGAAAAGCAATGAGCAGTTCTTC.

V usage is TRBV7-3 and J usage is TRBJ2-3; a weak D match, TRBD2 (6 bases). CDR1 and CDR2 (germline): SGHTA, FQGTGA. V was shortened by 3 bases and J by 1 base, with 14 bases between the two germline ends. The CDR3 length is 16 residues. The CDR3 sequence is CASSFSEGPGTDTQYF. The CDR3 nucleotides read TGTGCCAGCAGCTTTTCGGAGGGACCCGGCACAGATACGCAGTATTTT.

As regards this clonotype: A much larger clone sits a single nucleotide away, making a read error possible. The J gene is TRBJ1-2, the V gene TRBV6-5, with 10 bases fitting TRBD1. The V and J ends lost 4 bases and 8 bases, in that order; junction bases with no gene match: 10. The CDR3 has 15 amino acids. The germline V gene has CDR1 MNHEY and CDR2 SVGAGI. The DNA for the CDR3 is TGTGCCAGCAGTTGCATGGGACAGGGGCAAGAGGGCTACACCTTC. Translated, it gives CASSCMGQGQEGYTF.

This CDR3 is CASSHGLAGVRGTQYF. CDR3 nucleotides: TGTGCCAGCAGTCACGGACTAGCGGGCGTCCGGGGGACCCAGTACTTC. The chain employs TRBV6-2 or TRBV6-3 and TRBJ2-5; 11 positions agree with TRBD2. This CDR3 is 16 amino acids long. Trimming at V came to 5 bases and at J to 7 bases, leaving 12 bases not matched to a gene. The germline gives CDR1 MNHEY, CDR2 SVGEGT.

Here the CDR3 DNA reads TGCAGTGCTAGACCACTTTCCTACAATGAGCAGTTCTTC. It specifies CSARPLSYNEQFF. The V gene is TRBV20-1, the J gene TRBJ2-1; unclear D gene. The CDR3 has 13 residues. Trimming removed 2 bases at V and 1 base at J, with 6 bases between. The germline gives CDR1 DFQATT, CDR2 SNEGSKA (reference sequence).

The chain carries TRBV10-3 and TRBJ2-1; 9 nucleotides line up with TRBD2. The V and J ends lost 4 bases and 5 bases, in that order; junction bases with no gene match: 6. Germline V gives CDR1 ENHRY, CDR2 SYGVKD. The CDR3 covers 15 residues. CDR3 amino acids: CAISVGAGGHNEQFF. The CDR3 region has the DNA TGTGCCATCAGTGTTGGAGCGGGAGGACACAATGAGCAGTTCTTC.

There are a few counts of this clonotype. CDR3 in amino acids: CAWSSLKSIQYF. CDR3 sequence (DNA): TGTGCCTGGAGTAGTTTGAAGTCCATTCAGTACTTC. The genes are TRBV30 and TRBJ2-4; D gene unclear. Trimming removed 2 bases from V and 9 bases from J, with 11 bases in between. This CDR3 is built from 12 residues. CDR1 and CDR2 (germline): GTSNPN, SVGIG (reference sequence).

This clonotype was detected ten times or more. The rearrangement joins TRBV11-3 to TRBJ1-3; D is perhaps TRBD1 (5 bases). Deletions cut 0 bases from V and 8 bases from J, with 11 bases between. Germline V lookup: CDR1 SGHNT, CDR2 YENEEA. The CDR3 loop spans 14 amino acids. CDR3 region: CASSLEPRGHTIYF. CDR3 nucleotide sequence: TGTGCCAGCAGCTTAGAGCCGCGGGGACACACCATATATTTT.

This clonotype was observed many times. V gene TRBV11-2 combines with J gene TRBJ1-1; D remains unclear. V lost 0 bases and J 11 bases, leaving 10 bases between the germline ends. Germline V gene data show CDR1 as SGHAT and CDR2 as FQNNGV. CDR3 length: 12 amino acids. In DNA, the CDR3 is TGTGCCAGCAGCTTAGAGAGGGCACGGGCTTTCTTT. Protein product: CASSLERARAFF.

V gene TRBV20-1 combines with J gene TRBJ2-1; 9 positions match TRBD2. V trimming: 2 bases; J trimming: 0 bases; junction bases outside the gene matches: 5. The CDR3 covers 16 residues. CDR1 and CDR2 from the germline V gene are DFQATT and SNEGSKA (reference sequence). In DNA form, the CDR3 reads TGCAGTGCTAGAAGACTAGCGGCCAGCTCCTACAATGAGCAGTTCTTC. Protein sequence: CSARRLAASSYNEQFF.

This clonotype came up many times. V is TRBV12-3 or TRBV12-4 and J is TRBJ2-4; 8 positions agree with TRBD1. The CDR3 totals 15 residues. The V and J ends lost 3 bases and 6 bases, in that order; junction bases with no gene match: 7. In DNA form, the CDR3 reads TGTGCCAGCAGTTTGGGTGACAGGGGATCAAACATTCAGTACTTC. Translation: CASSLGDRGSNIQYF.